The present entry profiles one T cell receptor (beta chain) with its context. This record belongs to a study of blood T cell repertoires in COVID-19. Study context: Sample material is recorded as cDNA or gDNA derived from T cells, B-cell-depleted T cells, or PBMCs.

Germline CDR1 MDHEN, CDR2 SYDVKM. The CDR3 covers 15 residues. The V and J ends lost 2 bases and 6 bases respectively, with 13 bases between them. Original processing methods: Quantification of nucleated cells was approximated via reference gene primer amplification. TCRdb's copy holds only in-frame clones and misses some; the assay was immunoSEQ multiplex PCR. Clone size and V and J calls were adopted from that table, with D and trimming inferred from the DNA. Here the sample spans around 74,000 clones, around nine tenths being singletons. This rearrangement joins TRBV28 to TRBJ1-4; the D gene is possibly TRBD1 (6 bases). This TCR was recovered from a man aged 30-40 years with acute or convalescent COVID-19. Specimen: peripheral blood. The CDR3 region has the DNA TGTGCCAGCAGTTTACTCATAGGGGGAGATGAAAAACTGTTTTTT. It yields the protein CASSLLIGGDEKLFF.